Shown below are 27 T cell receptor beta chains from a single sample sequenced in a study of T cells in localized non-small cell lung cancer. Generated by immunoSEQ multiplex PCR, the TCRdb table keeps only in-frame clones and is missing some. The table has 20,000 to 30,000 clones, about 90% seen once. Sequences were derived from peripheral blood, sampled before any cancer treatment. The receptors come from a woman aged 35-75 years with stage I lung adenocarcinoma.

The V gene is TRBV28, the J gene TRBJ1-4; no definite D call. The CDR3 totals 14 residues. The V gene's germline CDR1 is MDHEN and CDR2 SYDVKM. V was pared by 3 bases and J by 2 bases, with 7 bases between. The CDR3 loop is CASSFPGTNEKLFF. The CDR3 bases are TGTGCCAGCAGTTTTCCCGGGACTAATGAAAAACTGTTTTTT.

The rearrangement joins TRBV4-1 to TRBJ2-5; 15 bases line up with TRBD2. Germline V gene sequence: CDR1 MGHRA, CDR2 YSYEKL. The ends lost 4 bases at V and 3 bases at J; junction bases unmatched: 6. This CDR3 has 17 residues. CDR3 nucleotide sequence: TGCGCCAGCAGCCGGGGACTAGCGGGGGGCGGGGAAGAGACCCAGTACTTC. This encodes CASSRGLAGGGEETQYF.

The chain carries TRBV5-1 and TRBJ2-7, with 7 positions matching TRBD1. The CDR3 is made up of 14 amino acids. Germline V lookup: CDR1 SGHRS, CDR2 YFSETQ. V lost 2 bases, J lost 2 bases, and 4 bases stayed unmatched. The CDR3 reads CASSFEGAPYEQYF. The CDR3 DNA is TGCGCCAGCAGCTTTGAGGGGGCACCCTACGAGCAGTACTTC.

This chain links TRBV15 with TRBJ2-2, with 11 bases aligning to TRBD2. The CDR3 spans 18 residues. After removal of 3 bases from V and 7 bases from J, the junction contained 13 bases not matched to a gene. Looked up from germline, CDR1 is LNHNV and CDR2 is YYDKDF (reference sequence). In DNA form, the CDR3 reads TGTGCCACCAGCAGCGTCAGACTAGCGGGGCAGGGAGGCGGGGAGCTGTTTTTT. Its protein is CATSSVRLAGQGGGELFF.

The gene calls are TRBV18 and TRBJ1-5; D might be TRBD1 (6 bases). CDR1 is KGHSH, CDR2 LQKENI, per germline. The CDR3 is made up of 15 amino acids. Trimming removed 9 bases at V and 3 bases at J, with 18 bases between. Written as DNA, the CDR3 is TGTGCCAGTGGGATCGGGGGCCAAAACAATCAGCCCCAGCATTTT. It encodes CASGIGGQNNQPQHF.

This clone was detected once. The chain carries TRBV18 and TRBJ1-3; TRBD1 matches at 10 bases. The CDR3 loop spans 16 amino acids. With 3 bases clipped from V and 3 bases from J, the junction kept 5 bases outside the gene matches. Germline V gives CDR1 KGHSH, CDR2 LQKENI. The CDR3 here is CASSPGTGAGGNTIYF. CDR3 DNA: TGTGCCAGCTCACCTGGGACAGGGGCAGGTGGAAACACCATATATTTT.

Remarks on this clone: At one end, the junction sequence differs from germline, possibly due to a read error. V usage is TRBV5-1 and J usage is TRBJ2-2, with 9 bases fitting TRBD1. Germline V gene sequence: CDR1 SGHRS, CDR2 YFSETQ. The CDR3 spans 16 residues. Here the CDR3 reads CASSLADRGFAGELFF. DNA of the CDR3: TGCGCCAGCAGTTTGGCCGACAGGGGGTTCGCCGGGGAGCTGTTTTTT.

By share of the sample, this clone is medium-sized. The V gene is TRBV2, the J gene TRBJ2-1; 10 positions match TRBD2. J was trimmed by 4 bases and V by 2 bases; bases with no gene match: 5. There are 16 residues in the CDR3. Germline V CDR1 and CDR2: SNHLY, FYNNEI. Here the CDR3 DNA reads TGTGCCAGCAGTGAATCTAGCGGGGGTTTTTACAATGAGCAGTTCTTC. It encodes CASSESSGGFYNEQFF.

This chain connects TRBV11-2 to TRBJ2-2; D call uncertain. In germline, CDR1 is SGHAT, CDR2 FQNNGV. The CDR3 has 19 amino acids. Trimming cost V 1 base and J 0 bases, with 18 bases left between them. CDR3 DNA: TGTGCCAGCAGCTTAGGGGCCGGGCTGGGGAATCCGAACACCGGGGAGCTGTTTTTT. Its protein product is CASSLGAGLGNPNTGELFF.

V and J are TRBV6-6 and TRBJ1-1; a possible D gene is TRBD1 (5 bases). Per germline, CDR1 MNHNY and CDR2 SVGAGI (reference sequence). The CDR3 spans 15 residues. Trimming took off 0 bases at V and 1 base at J, with 9 bases between the two ends. The CDR3 is CASSYSTTGNTEAFF. In DNA, the CDR3 is TGTGCCAGCAGTTACTCGACCACAGGGAACACTGAAGCTTTCTTT.

The V and J genes are TRBV7-2 and TRBJ1-2; 7 bases align to TRBD1. J lost 4 bases, V lost 0 bases, and 2 bases had no gene match. Germline V lookup: CDR1 SGHTA, CDR2 FQGNSA. The CDR3 is 14 amino acids. This chain's CDR3 is CASSLARDSYGYTF. The CDR3 DNA follows: TGTGCCAGCAGCTTAGCCCGGGACAGCTATGGCTACACCTTC. Together with reference TRBV7-2 and TRBJ1-2, the CDR3 gives the full variable domain: GAGVSQSPSNKVTEKGKDVELRCDPISGHTALYWYRQSLGQGLEFLIYFQGNSAPDKSGLPSDRFSAERTGGSVSTLTIQRTQQEDSAVYLCASSLARDSYGYTFGSGTRLTVV.

The genes are TRBV6-1 and TRBJ1-5; D gene unclear. V lost 0 bases and J 3 bases, leaving 3 bases between the germline ends. CDR1 is MNHNS and CDR2 is SASEGT in the germline V gene. This CDR3 contains 13 residues. The CDR3 protein is CASSEAPNQPQHF. Here the CDR3 DNA reads TGTGCCAGCAGTGAAGCCCCCAATCAGCCCCAGCATTTT.

This clone was counted only a few times. The chain carries TRBV5-1 and TRBJ1-6; 9 nucleotides align to TRBD1. V trimming: 4 bases; J trimming: 7 bases; junction bases outside the gene matches: 3. CDR3 length: 14 residues. The germline gives CDR1 SGHRS, CDR2 YFSETQ. This chain's CDR3 is CASSGQGSNSPLHF. The CDR3 nucleotides are TGCGCCAGCAGCGGACAGGGGTCGAATTCACCCCTCCACTTT.

CDR3 in amino acids: CASSTGDGYTF. For the CDR3, the DNA is TGTGCCAGCTCGACTGGAGATGGCTACACCTTC. The chain employs TRBV18 and TRBJ1-2, with D uncertain. Deletions cut 6 bases from V and 6 bases from J, with 8 bases between. CDR1 and CDR2 from the germline V gene are KGHSH and LQKENI. The CDR3 extends over 11 amino acids.

The chain joins TRBV11-2 to TRBJ2-5, with unresolved D. Germline V gene sequence: CDR1 SGHAT, CDR2 FQNNGV. V dropped 1 base and J dropped 2 bases, with 11 bases sitting between them. CDR3 size: 15 residues. CDR3 coding DNA: TGTGCCAGCAGCTTAGGAGTTGGCGGACAAGAGACCCAGTACTTC. Its translation: CASSLGVGGQETQYF. Based on the CDR3 plus reference TRBV11-2 and TRBJ2-5, the full variable domain is EAGVAQSPRYKIIEKRQSVAFWCNPISGHATLYWYQQILGQGPKLLIQFQNNGVVDDSQLPKDRFSAERLKGVDSTLKIQPAKLEDSAVYLCASSLGVGGQETQYFGPGTRLLVL.

This clone has just one count. The V call is TRBV7-8, the J call TRBJ1-1; D not certain. Germline values: CDR1 SGHVS, CDR2 FQNEAQ. This CDR3 has 13 amino acids. V was clipped by 5 bases and J by 4 bases, with 11 bases between them. CDR3 in amino acids: CASSPVRSTEAFF. The DNA for the CDR3 is TGTGCCAGCAGCCCCGTGCGGTCCACTGAAGCTTTCTTT.

This chain links TRBV2 with TRBJ1-1, with no clear D. The germline V gene encodes CDR1 SNHLY and CDR2 FYNNEI. V lost 6 bases to trimming and J lost 7 bases, with 18 bases between them. CDR3 size: 14 residues. The CDR3 region has the DNA TGTGCCAGCAGGGGATACAGAACTACTCTTGAAGCTTTCTTT. It yields the protein CASRGYRTTLEAFF.

The chain carries TRBV27 and TRBJ2-1; the D call may be TRBD1 or TRBD2 (5 bases each). CDR3 length: 15 residues. Germline V gives CDR1 MNHEY, CDR2 SMNVEV (reference sequence). V lost 7 bases, J lost 5 bases, and 18 bases lay in between. CDR3 bases: TGTGCCAGCAAACTAGGGGTGACGGGTAACAATGAGCAGTTCTTC. It codes for CASKLGVTGNNEQFF.

The chain carries TRBV6-5 and TRBJ2-1; tentative D call: TRBD1 (5 bases). Germline CDR1 and CDR2: MNHEY and SVGAGI. Trimming pared 5 bases from V and 10 bases from J, leaving 9 bases between. The CDR3 is 11 residues long. CDR3 sequence: CASSNRIEQFF. In DNA, the CDR3 is TGTGCCAGCAGTAACAGGATCGAGCAGTTCTTC.

This chain connects TRBV27 to TRBJ2-7; unclear D gene. Deletions cut 9 bases from V and 0 bases from J, with 15 bases between. Germline values: CDR1 MNHEY, CDR2 SMNVEV (reference sequence). There are 14 residues in the CDR3. CDR3 nucleotide sequence: TGTGCCAGTTCCATGGGCACCACCTCCTACGAGCAGTACTTC. Translated: CASSMGTTSYEQYF.

The rearrangement joins TRBV6-5 to TRBJ1-3; 7 positions match TRBD1. Germline assignment: CDR1 MNHEY and CDR2 SVGAGI. The CDR3 has 15 residues. V trimming: 5 bases; J trimming: 0 bases; junction bases outside the gene matches: 4. CDR3 region: CASSRDSVSGNTIYF. CDR3 coding DNA: TGTGCCAGCAGTCGGGACAGCGTCTCTGGAAACACCATATATTTT.

This sequence joins TRBV5-1 and TRBJ2-7; 10 bases map to TRBD1. The ends lost 6 bases at V and 6 bases at J; junction bases unmatched: 6. CDR1 and CDR2 from the germline V gene are SGHRS and YFSETQ. CDR3 length: 13 residues. CDR3 nucleotides: TGCGCCAGCAAGGCGGGACAGGGGAGCGAGCAGTACTTC. The encoded protein is CASKAGQGSEQYF.

The rearrangement joins TRBV5-5 to TRBJ2-1; D unclear. The germline V and J ends were trimmed by 0 bases and 3 bases, with 1 base remaining between them. Germline V lookup: CDR1 SGHKS, CDR2 YYEKEE (reference sequence). The CDR3 runs to 12 residues. CDR3 amino acids: CASSLDYNEQFF. The CDR3 DNA sequence: TGTGCCAGCAGCTTGGACTACAATGAGCAGTTCTTC.

J is TRBJ1-2 and V is TRBV18; the D gene is possibly TRBD1 (5 bases). This CDR3 comprises 14 residues. Trimming pared 2 bases from V and 4 bases from J, leaving 11 bases between. CDR1 KGHSH and CDR2 LQKENI come from the germline V gene. CDR3 DNA: TGTGCCAGCTCACCAGATAGGGGACCCTATGGCTACACCTTC. Its protein is CASSPDRGPYGYTF.

The chain links TRBV19 to TRBJ1-2, with D unresolved. The V and J ends lost 5 bases and 5 bases respectively, with 24 bases between them. The length of the CDR3 is 17 residues. Germline CDR1 reads LNHDA; CDR2 reads SQIVND (reference sequence). CDR3: CASSSERFSWGSYGYTF. The CDR3 bases are TGTGCCAGTAGTTCAGAGCGGTTCTCGTGGGGATCTTATGGCTACACCTTC.

The rearrangement uses TRBV11-3 and TRBJ2-1, with D perhaps TRBD1 or TRBD2 (5 bases each). Germline CDR1 SGHNT, CDR2 YENEEA. The V gene lost 1 base and the J gene lost 4 bases, with 11 bases spanning the gap. The CDR3 spans 15 residues. This chain's CDR3 is CASSLGGYGYNEQFF. The CDR3 DNA is TGTGCCAGCAGCTTAGGGGGGTACGGATACAATGAGCAGTTCTTC. The full variable domain, with the rest looked up from reference TRBV11-3 and TRBJ2-1, is EAGVVQSPRYKIIEKKQPVAFWCNPISGHNTLYWYLQNLGQGPELLIRYENEEAVDDSQLPKDRFSAERLKGVDSTLKIQPAELGDSAVYLCASSLGGYGYNEQFFGPGTRLTVL.

The chain carries TRBV5-5 and TRBJ2-5; D is perhaps TRBD2 (6 bases). Germline V lookup: CDR1 SGHKS, CDR2 YYEKEE (reference sequence). Trimming removed 2 bases at V and 2 bases at J, with 10 bases between. The CDR3 runs 14 residues. As DNA, the CDR3 is TGTGCCAGCAGCTTCGCGGGGACGCAAGAGACCCAGTACTTC. Encoded protein: CASSFAGTQETQYF.